The present TCR beta chain was sequenced within a study of T cells in Graves' hyperthyroidism and ophthalmopathy (dated by TCRdb to between 2017 and 2020). At the level of the whole study: Peripheral blood was sampled at the time of initial diagnosis, prior to any treatment. TCR V-J signatures able to tell the groups apart were searched for in a discovery cohort of approximately 95 patients, of whom around 43 had Graves' ophthalmopathy and roughly 58 had stable Graves' hyperthyroidism. Prospective prediction of ophthalmopathy was tested in an independent validation cohort of 18 to 20 hyperthyroidism patients and 17 patients who later progressed to ophthalmopathy. The approximately 100 discovery patients were divided at random into training and test sets in a 7:3 ratio. The study also compared thyroid tissue and blood T-cell repertoires from 5 to 7 Graves' hyperthyroidism patients. After blood sampling, hyperthyroidism patients were treated with methimazole at a starting dose of 30 mg daily, and ophthalmopathy patients were treated with high-dose intravenous methylprednisolone. TCR Vbeta CDR3 sequencing of approximately 140 peripheral blood samples (around 45 ophthalmopathy, about 80 hyperthyroidism and approximately 17 progressor patients) is reported in the paper.

The TCR beta CDR3 regions were amplified from the RNA transcripts. The first round of RT-PCR for the TCR CDR3 was performed with the HTBI primer set and the Qiagen OneStep RT-PCR kit. The libraries were constructed in a second round of multiplex PCR and then size-selected and purified. Paired-end sequencing of the libraries was performed with 100 bp reads on an Illumina HiSeq2000. Per the authors' processing: SOAPnuke was used to process the raw data, throwing out any read that contained adapters or uncalled bases, had a mean Phred below 15, or lacked an exact constant-primer or identifier match. COPE v1.2.5 was used to merge the high-quality paired reads, and each unique nucleotide sequence was defined as a clonotype. Clonotypes were aligned to IMGT TRBV, TRBD and TRBJ reference segments using MiTCR v1.1. The analysis included only V-J combinations with a frequency above 0.0001, which together covered 99% to 99.2% of the repertoires. The TCS score was defined as the ratio of F50 (clonal expansion) to E x V (chaos), calculated using BLOSUM62-based TCRdist between CDR3 peptides within each V-J. Welch's t-statistics and random forest reduced around 550 V-J features to under 15, which were used in a naive Bayes classifier (R e1071). TCRdb redid the processing of the public reads, applying fastp at Q25 and MiXCR, and retained in-frame beta chains. Rows are unified per CDR3 protein, each entry keeping the most common DNA and genes. The V and J calls, along with clone size, are taken from TCRdb and not from the paper's own processing. The sample table holds 500,000 or so distinct CDR3 sequences, of which 17% were seen once. The leading ten clones occupy 17% of the sample.

Moderately to severely active disease, a Clinical Activity Score of at least 3, a NOSPECS grade of at least 4, and a duration under 3 months were present in ophthalmopathy patients. Any patient with an uncontrolled infection, another autoimmune disease, pregnancy or lactation was excluded. Clinical symptoms, serum thyroxine and TRAb, thyroid ultrasound, and orbital computed tomography formed the basis for the diagnoses. Ficoll-Paque density gradient centrifugation was used to isolate PBMCs from around 10 ml of fresh peripheral blood. Total RNA was extracted with Trizol reagent, and quality was checked on an Agilent 2100 Bioanalyzer. Turning to this clonotype: Its antigen is not yet known. Per-base quality was not reported, and no clone a single base away is much larger than it.

What the research found in general, with its limitations: No statistical method was used to set the sample size in advance, and investigators knew the group allocation. Most expanded thyroid clonotypes (frequency above 0.001) were also detected in blood, suggesting blood repertoires may reflect thyroid immune responses. Ophthalmopathy was separated from stable hyperthyroidism by a 13 V-J signature model, with just over 85% sensitivity and 81% to 83% specificity obtained in cross-validation and 80%/75% obtained in testing. During validation, the model predicted progression to ophthalmopathy a median of roughly six months ahead of onset, with just under 71% sensitivity and about 72% specificity.

The CDR3 numbers 18 residues from cysteine through phenylalanine. CDR3 DNA is the only sequence kept; it has 54 bases, read in frame from the first base. The germline V gene encodes CDR1 GTSNPN and CDR2 SVGIG (reference sequence). Cut back by 0 bases and 5 bases, the V and J ends lie 22 bases apart. The receptor comes from a woman younger than 35 with Graves' ophthalmopathy. The chain couples TRBV30 to TRBJ2-2; matching of 6 bases hints at TRBD2 as the D gene. Sequencing used blood. DNA sequence: TGTGCCTGGAGTGTACGGTATTTCCTGGGAGGAGATACCGGGGAGCTGTTTTTT. Its amino acids are CAWSVRYFLGGDTGELFF.